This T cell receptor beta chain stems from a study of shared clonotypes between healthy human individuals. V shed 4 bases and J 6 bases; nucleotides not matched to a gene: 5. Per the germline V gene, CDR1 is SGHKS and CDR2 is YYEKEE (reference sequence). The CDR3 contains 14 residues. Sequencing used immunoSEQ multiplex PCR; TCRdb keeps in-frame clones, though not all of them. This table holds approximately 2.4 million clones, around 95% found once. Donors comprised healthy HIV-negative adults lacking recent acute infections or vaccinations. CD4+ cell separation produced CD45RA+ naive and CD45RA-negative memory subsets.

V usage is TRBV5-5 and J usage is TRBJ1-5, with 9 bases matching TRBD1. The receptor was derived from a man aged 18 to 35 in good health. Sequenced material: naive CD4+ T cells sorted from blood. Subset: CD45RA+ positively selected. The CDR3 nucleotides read TGTGCCAGCAGCCAGGGGACAGGGTTTCAGCCCCAGCATTTT. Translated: CASSQGTGFQPQHF. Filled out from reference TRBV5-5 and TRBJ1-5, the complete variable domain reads DAGVTQSPTHLIKTRGQQVTLRCSPISGHKSVSWYQQVLGQGPQFIFQYYEKEERGRGNFPDRFSARQFPNYSSELNVNALLLGDSALYLCASSQGTGFQPQHFGDGTRLSIL.